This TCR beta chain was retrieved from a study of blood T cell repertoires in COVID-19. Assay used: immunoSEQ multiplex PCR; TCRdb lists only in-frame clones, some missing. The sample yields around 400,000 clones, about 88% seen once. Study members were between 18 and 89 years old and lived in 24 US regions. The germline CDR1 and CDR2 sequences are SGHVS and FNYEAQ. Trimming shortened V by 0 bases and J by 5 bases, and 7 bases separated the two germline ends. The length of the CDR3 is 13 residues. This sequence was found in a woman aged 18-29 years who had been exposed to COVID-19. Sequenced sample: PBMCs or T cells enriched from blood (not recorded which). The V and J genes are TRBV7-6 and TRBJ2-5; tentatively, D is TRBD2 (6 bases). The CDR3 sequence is CASSLALAETQYF. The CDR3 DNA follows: TGTGCCAGCAGCTTAGCCCTAGCGGAGACCCAGTACTTC.